This T cell receptor (beta chain) was obtained from a study of a mutant IDH1 vaccine in newly diagnosed glioma. Study context: Patients had received radiotherapy, temozolomide, or both previously, most receiving both.

As to time point: week 47, end of study. In the vaccine, a single dose held 300 ug of the mutant IDH1 20-mer peptide, along with topical imiquimod. There were eight vaccinations for patients, given in weeks 1, 3, 5, 7, 11, 15, 19 and 23. The sample holds a few counts of this clone. Antigen unknown. Generated by immunoSEQ multiplex PCR, the TCRdb table keeps only in-frame clones and is missing some. The sample records about 34,000 clones, just under 90% being singletons. This CDR3 has 13 residues. V was pared by 6 bases and J by 4 bases, with 7 bases of the junction left unmatched. The germline CDR1 and CDR2 sequences are SQVTM and ANQGSEA.

The V gene is TRBV29-1, the J gene TRBJ1-1; 8 nucleotides match TRBD1. The sample here was PBMCs, taken from a glioma patient whose treatment included an IDH1 peptide vaccine. The receptor was derived from a woman aged 25 to 39 with glioma. CDR3 region: CSVGETGGTEAFF. The CDR3 DNA sequence: TGCAGCGTAGGGGAAACAGGGGGCACTGAAGCTTTCTTT.